Sequencing of this T cell receptor beta chain was carried out in a study of vaccination effects on CD4 cells after COVID-19. Turning to the study itself: Post-vaccine sampling occurred a median 72 days after the second dose.

This table comes from immunoSEQ multiplex PCR, and its TCRdb copy is limited to in-frame clones, with some not included. The sample records roughly 63,000 clones, approximately 78% being singletons. About this clone itself: Its antigen is undetermined.

This CDR3 is built from 17 residues. V shed 5 bases and J 7 bases; nucleotides not matched to a gene: 12. The germline V gene has CDR1 MDHEN and CDR2 SYDVKM. After expansion with viral peptide pools in the ViraFEST assay, antigen-specific CD4+ T cells were sequenced. Subsequent to approximately 11 days of culture, CD4+ T cells were isolated. Subjects were given two BNT162b2 or mRNA-1273 vaccine doses. IL-2 at about 10 IU/ml and peptides at approximately 9.5 ug/ml were added to cultured PBMC, approximately 1.9 million per well. On both days 3 and 7, half of the culture medium was replaced with IL-2 medium.

The specimen was CD4+ T cells from PBMCs cultured with HCoV-OC43 spike peptides, collected after COVID-19 vaccination. As to subset: HCoV-OC43 spike overlapping peptide pool stimulation. The gene calls are TRBV28 and TRBJ1-5, with 12 bases matching TRBD1. The receptor was derived from a human donor who received a COVID-19 vaccine. The CDR3 loop reads CASSPIGDRGLGQPQHF. The CDR3 DNA reads as TGTGCCAGCAGTCCAATAGGGGACAGGGGGCTAGGGCAGCCCCAGCATTTT.